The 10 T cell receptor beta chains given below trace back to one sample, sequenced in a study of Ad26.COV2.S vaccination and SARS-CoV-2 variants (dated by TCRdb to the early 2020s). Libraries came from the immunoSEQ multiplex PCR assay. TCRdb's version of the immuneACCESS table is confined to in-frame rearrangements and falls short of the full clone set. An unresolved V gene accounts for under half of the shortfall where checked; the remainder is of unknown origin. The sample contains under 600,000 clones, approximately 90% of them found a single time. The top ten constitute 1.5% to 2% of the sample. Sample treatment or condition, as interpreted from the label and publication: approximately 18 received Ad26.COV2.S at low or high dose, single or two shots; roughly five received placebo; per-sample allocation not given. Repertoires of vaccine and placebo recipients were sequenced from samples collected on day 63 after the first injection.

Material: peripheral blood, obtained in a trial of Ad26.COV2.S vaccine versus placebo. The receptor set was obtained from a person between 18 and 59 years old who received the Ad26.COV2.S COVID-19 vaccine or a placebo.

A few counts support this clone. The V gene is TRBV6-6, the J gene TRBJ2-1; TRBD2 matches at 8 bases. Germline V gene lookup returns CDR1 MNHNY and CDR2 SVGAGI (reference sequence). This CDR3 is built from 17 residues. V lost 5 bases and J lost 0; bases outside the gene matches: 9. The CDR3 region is CASSLSRGTSSYNEQFF. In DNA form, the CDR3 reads TGTGCCAGCAGTCTGAGCCGGGGGACTAGCTCCTACAATGAGCAGTTCTTC.

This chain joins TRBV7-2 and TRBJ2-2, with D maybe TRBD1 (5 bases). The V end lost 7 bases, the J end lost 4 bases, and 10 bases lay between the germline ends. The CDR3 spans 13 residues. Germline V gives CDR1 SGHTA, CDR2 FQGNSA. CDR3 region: CASNRPGTGELFF. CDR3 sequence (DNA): TGTGCCAGCAACAGGCCGGGCACCGGGGAGCTGTTTTTT.

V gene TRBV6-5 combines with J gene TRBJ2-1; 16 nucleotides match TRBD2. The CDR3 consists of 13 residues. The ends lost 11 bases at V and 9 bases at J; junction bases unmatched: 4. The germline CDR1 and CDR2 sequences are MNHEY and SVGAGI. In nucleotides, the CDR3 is TGTGCCGGGACTAGCGGGAGGGACCGTGAGCAGTTCTTC. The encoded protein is CAGTSGRDREQFF.

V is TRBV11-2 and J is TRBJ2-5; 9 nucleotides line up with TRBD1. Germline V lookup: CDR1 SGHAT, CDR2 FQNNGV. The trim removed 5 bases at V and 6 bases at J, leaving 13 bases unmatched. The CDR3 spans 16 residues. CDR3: CASSVLPGQGMKTQYF. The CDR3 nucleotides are TGTGCCAGCAGCGTGCTACCGGGACAGGGTATGAAGACCCAGTACTTC. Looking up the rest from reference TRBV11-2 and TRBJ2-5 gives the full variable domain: EAGVAQSPRYKIIEKRQSVAFWCNPISGHATLYWYQQILGQGPKLLIQFQNNGVVDDSQLPKDRFSAERLKGVDSTLKIQPAKLEDSAVYLCASSVLPGQGMKTQYFGPGTRLLVL.

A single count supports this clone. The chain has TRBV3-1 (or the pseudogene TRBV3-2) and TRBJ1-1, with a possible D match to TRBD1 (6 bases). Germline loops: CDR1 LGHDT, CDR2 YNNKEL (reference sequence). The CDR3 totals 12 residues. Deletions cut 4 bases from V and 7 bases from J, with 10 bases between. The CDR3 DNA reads TGTGCCAGCAGCCCAGAGGACAGTGAAGCTTTCTTT. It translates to CASSPEDSEAFF.

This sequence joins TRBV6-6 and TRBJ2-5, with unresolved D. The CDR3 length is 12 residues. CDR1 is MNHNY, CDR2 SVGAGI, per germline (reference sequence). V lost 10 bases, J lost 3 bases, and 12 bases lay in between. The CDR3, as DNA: TGTGCCACTCGGACGTCGAAAGAGACCCAGTACTTC. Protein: CATRTSKETQYF.

The CDR3 is CASSWGLGQAMNTEAFF. The CDR3 coding sequence is TGTGCCAGCAGTTGGGGGTTGGGGCAGGCCATGAACACTGAAGCTTTCTTT. V usage is TRBV28 and J usage is TRBJ1-1; possible D gene TRBD1, 5 bases. The CDR3 is made up of 17 amino acids. Trimming pared 4 bases from V and 0 bases from J, leaving 18 bases between. Germline CDR1 reads MDHEN; CDR2 reads SYDVKM.

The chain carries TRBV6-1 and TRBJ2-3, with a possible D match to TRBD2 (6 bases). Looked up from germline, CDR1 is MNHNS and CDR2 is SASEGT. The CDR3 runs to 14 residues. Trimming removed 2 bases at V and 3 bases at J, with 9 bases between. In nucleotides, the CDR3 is TGTGCCAGCAGTGAATTTCGGGGGACAGATACGCAGTATTTT. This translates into CASSEFRGTDTQYF.

The CDR3 loop is CASSLGGDSNTEAFF. The CDR3 coding sequence is TGTGCCAGCAGCCTTGGTGGGGACAGCAACACTGAAGCTTTCTTT. This chain joins TRBV9 and TRBJ1-1; 7 nucleotides align to TRBD1. V lost 4 bases, J lost 2 bases, and 8 bases stayed unmatched. CDR1 is SGDLS and CDR2 is YYNGEE in the germline V gene. This CDR3 is 15 amino acids long.

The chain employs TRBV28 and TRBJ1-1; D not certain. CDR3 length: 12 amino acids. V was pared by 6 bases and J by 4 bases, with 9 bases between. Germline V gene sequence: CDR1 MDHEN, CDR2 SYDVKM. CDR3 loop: CASSLIRTEAFF. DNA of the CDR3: TGTGCCAGCAGCCTGATCCGCACTGAAGCTTTCTTT.